These 31 T cell receptor beta chains were all obtained from the same sample, sequenced in a study of cytomegalovirus exposure and HLA in healthy donors. PCR involved 60 Vbeta and 13 Jbeta primers. TCRdb keeps only in-frame clones here, not all; method: immunoSEQ multiplex PCR. The sample gives about 180,000 clones, around 80% of which show up once; roughly 3.5% is in the top ten. Sequencing used PBMCs. The receptors were gathered from a woman aged 60-75 years in good health and CMV-seropositive.

This clone was seen just once. The gene calls are TRBV5-1 and TRBJ2-5; no clear D gene. This CDR3 is built from 12 residues. The germline V gene encodes CDR1 SGHRS and CDR2 YFSETQ. V lost 4 bases to trimming and J lost 6 bases, with 10 bases between them. The DNA for the CDR3 is TGCGCCAGCAGCCCAGGTGGTCAGACCCAGTACTTC. Amino acids: CASSPGGQTQYF. Variable domain in full (rest from reference TRBV5-1 and TRBJ2-5): KAGVTQTPRYLIKTRGQQVTLSCSPISGHRSVSWYQQTPGQGLQFLFEYFSETQRNKGNFPGRFSGRQFSNSRSEMNVSTLELGDSALYLCASSPGGQTQYFGPGTRLLVL.

This sequence joins TRBV11-2 and TRBJ1-5; possible D gene TRBD1, 5 bases. Trimming pared 4 bases from V and 6 bases from J, leaving 13 bases between. The germline V gene has CDR1 SGHAT and CDR2 FQNNGV. The CDR3 extends over 14 amino acids. This chain's CDR3 is CASSSLGVGQPQHF. CDR3 in DNA: TGTGCCAGCAGCTCGCTAGGGGTCGGTCAGCCCCAGCATTTT.

The table lists this clone with a few counts. This chain connects TRBV7-3 to TRBJ2-2; D gene unclear. The V gene's germline CDR1 is SGHTA and CDR2 FQGTGA. The CDR3 sequence is 16 residues long. V dropped 0 bases and J dropped 4 bases, with 12 bases sitting between them. The CDR3 loop reads CASSLTLQHSTGELFF. CDR3 bases: TGTGCCAGCAGCTTAACGCTACAGCACTCCACCGGGGAGCTGTTTTTT. Filled out from reference TRBV7-3 and TRBJ2-2, the complete variable domain reads GAGVSQTPSNKVTEKGKYVELRCDPISGHTALYWYRQSLGQGPEFLIYFQGTGAADDSGLPNDRFFAVRPEGSVSTLKIQRTERGDSAVYLCASSLTLQHSTGELFFGEGSRLTVL.

The chain recombines TRBV5-4 with TRBJ1-1; D call uncertain. The CDR3 extends over 14 amino acids. In germline, CDR1 is SGHNT, CDR2 YYREEE (reference sequence). V lost 4 bases and J lost 5, with 15 bases in between. This CDR3 is CASSRDPARTEAFF. CDR3 bases: TGTGCCAGCAGCAGAGACCCGGCGCGGACTGAAGCTTTCTTT.

The genes are TRBV28 and TRBJ2-7, with 7 bases matching TRBD1. The CDR3 is 15 amino acids. With 4 bases clipped from V and 0 bases from J, the junction kept 6 bases outside the gene matches. Germline V gives CDR1 MDHEN, CDR2 SYDVKM. The CDR3 region has the DNA TGTGCCAGCAGTTCCCCCGACAGGGACTCCTACGAGCAGTACTTC. This codes for CASSSPDRDSYEQYF.

There are many counts of this clone. The V call is TRBV10-3, the J call TRBJ1-3, with D possibly being TRBD1 (5 bases). Trimming cost V 8 bases and J 1 base, with 9 bases left between them. Germline CDR1 is ENHRY and CDR2 is SYGVKD. The CDR3 consists of 13 residues. CDR3 residues: CAIRQPSGNTIYF. DNA of the CDR3: TGTGCCATCCGACAGCCTTCTGGAAACACCATATATTTT.

The chain couples TRBV2 to TRBJ2-3; D perhaps matches TRBD2 (6 bases). Germline V CDR1 and CDR2: SNHLY, FYNNEI. Deletions cut 8 bases from V and 6 bases from J, with 18 bases between. The CDR3 spans 14 residues. As DNA, the CDR3 is TGTGCCAGCGGCCCGGGAGTAGGGAGGGATACGCAGTATTTT. Amino acids: CASGPGVGRDTQYF.

V gene TRBV5-1 combines with J gene TRBJ2-2; 7 bases are shared with TRBD2. This CDR3 is built from 15 residues. Germline trimming cut 4 bases from V and 7 bases from J; bases unmatched to any gene: 10. CDR1 is SGHRS and CDR2 is YFSETQ in the germline V gene. Here the CDR3 reads CASSGFTSAGGELFF. CDR3 sequence (DNA): TGCGCCAGCAGCGGATTCACTAGCGCGGGCGGGGAGCTGTTTTTT.

V is TRBV28 and J is TRBJ1-1, with 9 bases that match TRBD1. V shed 6 bases and J 0 bases; nucleotides not matched to a gene: 5. This CDR3 contains 15 residues. CDR1 is MDHEN, CDR2 SYDVKM, per germline. The CDR3 sequence is CASSPTGGMNTEAFF. For the CDR3, the DNA is TGTGCCAGCAGCCCGACAGGGGGGATGAACACTGAAGCTTTCTTT.

The gene calls are TRBV27 and TRBJ2-7; a weak D match, TRBD1 (6 bases). This CDR3 spans 14 amino acids. The ends were cut back, 6 bases at V and 3 bases at J, with 15 bases in the middle. Germline lookup yields CDR1 MNHEY and CDR2 SMNVEV (reference sequence). The CDR3 is CASRKQGPDYEQYF. As DNA, the CDR3 is TGTGCCAGCAGAAAACAGGGACCTGACTACGAGCAGTACTTC.

The CDR3 nucleotides are TGTGCCAGCCCTTCTGGGCCGCAGATCTATGGCTACACCTTC. Amino acid sequence: CASPSGPQIYGYTF. The rearrangement uses TRBV27 and TRBJ1-2; D gene uncertain. V was clipped by 8 bases and J by 4 bases, with 17 bases between them. This CDR3 is built from 14 residues. CDR1 and CDR2 from the germline V gene are MNHEY and SMNVEV (reference sequence).

The chain has TRBV7-2 and TRBJ1-1; tentative D call: TRBD1 (5 bases). The CDR3 is made up of 17 amino acids. Trimming stripped 0 bases from V and 3 bases from J, with 17 bases between. The V gene's germline CDR1 is SGHTA and CDR2 FQGNSA. The CDR3 DNA follows: TGTGCCAGCAGCTTAGCGGCCGGTCTGGGGCAGGACACTGAAGCTTTCTTT. As protein: CASSLAAGLGQDTEAFF.

The V and J genes are TRBV5-1 and TRBJ2-7; 8 bases are a match to TRBD1. CDR1 SGHRS and CDR2 YFSETQ come from the germline V gene. Trimming cost V 4 bases and J 3 bases; bases outside gene matches: 6. CDR3 length: 14 amino acids. The CDR3 coding sequence is TGCGCCAGCAGCACGGGGACAGGTGGCTACGAGCAGTACTTC. As protein: CASSTGTGGYEQYF.

The chain links TRBV5-5 to TRBJ2-5; 7 bases are shared with TRBD1. CDR1 and CDR2 from the germline V gene are SGHKS and YYEKEE (reference sequence). V trimming: 4 bases; J trimming: 2 bases; junction bases outside the gene matches: 8. This CDR3 spans 15 amino acids. The CDR3 DNA reads TGTGCCAGCAGCACCCAGACAGGGTGGCAAGAGACCCAGTACTTC. Protein sequence: CASSTQTGWQETQYF.

J is TRBJ1-5 and V is TRBV5-1, with TRBD1 matching 9 bases. The CDR3 contains 15 residues. Germline V gene lookup returns CDR1 SGHRS and CDR2 YFSETQ. J lost 5 bases, V lost 0 bases, and 3 bases had no gene match. The CDR3 sequence is CASSLDGTGYQPQHF. The CDR3 DNA reads TGCGCCAGCAGCTTGGATGGGACAGGGTATCAGCCCCAGCATTTT.

The chain employs TRBV7-9 and TRBJ2-5; D possibly corresponds to TRBD1 (6 bases). CDR1 and CDR2 from the germline V gene are SEHNR and FQNEAQ (reference sequence). Trimming removed 4 bases at V and 4 bases at J, with 19 bases between. The CDR3 runs to 16 residues. CDR3 sequence (DNA): TGTGCCAGCAGCTCAGGGGTGGGGGCAGGAGGAGAGACCCAGTACTTC. Translating gives CASSSGVGAGGETQYF. Drawing the rest from reference TRBV7-9 and TRBJ2-5, the complete variable domain is DTGVSQNPRHKITKRGQNVTFRCDPISEHNRLYWYRQTLGQGPEFLTYFQNEAQLEKSRLLSDRFSAERPKGSFSTLEIQRTEQGDSAMYLCASSSGVGAGGETQYFGPGTRLLVL.

This clone was seen only once. This chain connects TRBV5-1 to TRBJ2-3, with TRBD2 identical over 11 bases. Germline assignment: CDR1 SGHRS and CDR2 YFSETQ. J was trimmed by 4 bases and V by 4 bases; bases with no gene match: 5. The CDR3 runs to 15 residues. CDR3 in DNA: TGCGCCAGCAGCCCCGAGACTAGCGGGGCAGATACGCAGTATTTT. Translation: CASSPETSGADTQYF.

V and J are TRBV2 and TRBJ2-7; TRBD2 matches at 11 bases. Germline V gene sequence: CDR1 SNHLY, CDR2 FYNNEI. This CDR3 is 13 amino acids long. V lost 2 bases, J lost 6 bases, and 0 bases stayed unmatched. CDR3 sequence (DNA): TGTGCCAGCAGTGAAACTAGCGGGGGCGAGCAGTACTTC. It is translated as CASSETSGGEQYF.

This clone was seen just once. The rearrangement joins TRBV7-2 to TRBJ2-2, with 10 nucleotides matching TRBD1. The trim removed 5 bases at V and 2 bases at J, leaving 2 bases unmatched. Looked up from germline, CDR1 is SGHTA and CDR2 is FQGNSA. The CDR3 sequence is 15 residues long. The CDR3 sequence is CASSPTGGNTGELFF. CDR3 in DNA: TGTGCCAGCAGCCCGACAGGGGGCAACACCGGGGAGCTGTTTTTT.

This chain connects TRBV7-9 to TRBJ2-7; 8 bases align to TRBD1. The CDR3 is 15 amino acids. Germline loops: CDR1 SEHNR, CDR2 FQNEAQ (reference sequence). Trimming took 6 bases from V and 5 from J; bases not matched to a gene: 12. The CDR3 bases are TGTGCCAGCAGTGAAATCGGGACAGGAGGTGACGAGCAGTACTTC. The encoded protein is CASSEIGTGGDEQYF.

The J gene is TRBJ1-2, the V gene TRBV12-5, with a tentative D call TRBD1 (6 bases). CDR1 and CDR2 (germline): LGHNT, FRNRAP. The CDR3 covers 17 residues. V was clipped by 3 bases and J by 0 bases, with 17 bases between them. The CDR3 coding sequence is TGTGCTAGTGGTTTTGAGCGGGGGCCTGCATCTAACTATGGCTACACCTTC. The encoded protein is CASGFERGPASNYGYTF.

The rearrangement joins TRBV27 to TRBJ2-7; 10 bases are shared with TRBD2. From germline, CDR1 is MNHEY and CDR2 SMNVEV (reference sequence). The CDR3 is made up of 17 amino acids. Unmatched junction bases numbered 13, after V lost 6 bases and J lost 2 bases. The CDR3 coding sequence is TGTGCCAGCAGCAGGCTAGCGGGAGTAGGGCTACCCTACGAGCAGTACTTC. This sequence encodes CASSRLAGVGLPYEQYF.

To note about this clone: The same CDR3 arises from other DNA sequences in this sample as well. The V call is TRBV5-1, the J call TRBJ1-1, with D uncertain. Looked up from germline, CDR1 is SGHRS and CDR2 is YFSETQ. This CDR3 has 15 amino acids. V lost 0 bases and J 2 bases, leaving 11 bases between the germline ends. In DNA form, the CDR3 reads TGCGCCAGCAGCTTGGGGGTCCAGGTTAACACTGAAGCTTTCTTT. Translating it yields CASSLGVQVNTEAFF. The full variable domain, completed using reference TRBV5-1 and TRBJ1-1, is KAGVTQTPRYLIKTRGQQVTLSCSPISGHRSVSWYQQTPGQGLQFLFEYFSETQRNKGNFPGRFSGRQFSNSRSEMNVSTLELGDSALYLCASSLGVQVNTEAFFGQGTRLTVV.

CDR3 residues: CASSLGTSGGIDEQYF. The CDR3 DNA reads TGTGCCAGCAGCTTGGGGACTAGCGGGGGTATAGACGAGCAGTACTTC. The rearrangement links TRBV5-4 to TRBJ2-7; 13 bases agree with TRBD2. Trimming at V came to 0 bases and at J to 5 bases, leaving 5 bases not matched to a gene. Germline CDR1 reads SGHNT; CDR2 reads YYREEE (reference sequence). This CDR3 has 16 residues.

The V gene is TRBV7-2, the J gene TRBJ2-5, with 8 nucleotides matching TRBD1. The CDR3 covers 15 residues. V shed 4 bases and J 5 bases; nucleotides not matched to a gene: 9. Germline CDR1 reads SGHTA; CDR2 reads FQGNSA. Here the CDR3 DNA reads TGTGCCAGCAGCTATCCCGGGACAGGACGGGAGACCCAGTACTTC. It yields the protein CASSYPGTGRETQYF.

This clone was detected a few times. The chain combines TRBV7-2 with TRBJ2-7; D not resolved. Between the trimmed V and J ends, which lost 1 base and 2 bases, there was a span of 9 bases. The CDR3 runs to 14 residues. Germline CDR1 is SGHTA and CDR2 is FQGNSA. CDR3 DNA sequence: TGTGCCAGCAGCTTAGTACCTACTACCTACGAGCAGTACTTC. Protein product: CASSLVPTTYEQYF.

On this clone: The junction differs from germline at one of its ends, possibly a read error. This chain joins TRBV30 and TRBJ2-6, with D perhaps TRBD1 (6 bases). The CDR3 length is 13 residues. CDR1 GTSNPN and CDR2 SVGIG come from the germline V gene (reference sequence). The CDR3 DNA reads as TGTGCCTGGCAGGGGTCTGGGGCCAACGGCCTGACTTTC. This encodes CAWQGSGANGLTF.

This clone was recorded a few times. The chain carries TRBV30 and TRBJ1-6, with a weak D call TRBD1 (6 bases). Per germline, CDR1 GTSNPN and CDR2 SVGIG (reference sequence). This CDR3 is built from 17 residues. The V and J ends lost 4 bases and 13 bases respectively, with 29 bases between them. The DNA of the CDR3 is TGTGCCTGGAACGGGACACCTTACACTGGCGAGTTTTCGCCCCTCCACTTT. Protein: CAWNGTPYTGEFSPLHF. Variable domain in full (rest from reference TRBV30 and TRBJ1-6): SQTIHQWPATLVQPVGSPLSLECTVEGTSNPNLYWYRQAAGRGLQLLFYSVGIGQISSEVPQNLSASRPQDRQFILSSKKLLLSDSGFYLCAWNGTPYTGEFSPLHFGNGTRLTVT.

The rearrangement links TRBV19 to TRBJ2-5; no clear D. Trimming left V 6 bases short and J 4 bases short, with 12 bases between. Germline V gene lookup returns CDR1 LNHDA and CDR2 SQIVND (reference sequence). This CDR3 spans 13 amino acids. The CDR3 reads CASRTLVAETQYF. DNA for the CDR3: TGTGCCAGTAGGACTTTAGTTGCAGAGACCCAGTACTTC.

The chain links TRBV5-1 to TRBJ1-2, with 9 nucleotides matching TRBD1. Losses at the gene ends were 0 bases for V and 8 bases for J; bases not matched to a gene: 5. Germline CDR1 and CDR2: SGHRS and YFSETQ. This CDR3 has 14 amino acids. CDR3 sequence: CASSLENRGQGYTF. Written as DNA, the CDR3 is TGCGCCAGCAGCTTGGAAAACAGGGGGCAAGGCTACACCTTC.

The rearrangement uses TRBV5-1 and TRBJ1-1; possibly TRBD1 for D (6 bases). The V and J ends lost 2 bases and 0 bases respectively, with 20 bases between them. Germline lookup yields CDR1 SGHRS and CDR2 YFSETQ. The CDR3 is 18 residues long. The CDR3 DNA is TGCGCCAGCAGCTTACGAACAGGGATTGGGCGTTTGAACACTGAAGCTTTCTTT. This sequence encodes CASSLRTGIGRLNTEAFF.